A single sample gave rise to the 8 T cell receptor beta chains below, sequenced in a study of beta chain features in type 1 diabetes. Expressed TCRB transcripts got sequenced, as all isolated RNA was reverse transcribed. Repertoires were generated with immunoSEQ multiplex PCR, while TCRdb's copy carries only in-frame clones and drops some. The data hold 640,000 or so clones, with around 15% observed a single time. The study, taken as a whole, reports: Type 1 diabetes patients had moderately but significantly shorter TCRB CDR3s in all four CD4+ subsets.

Their antigens are not known. Sequencing was carried out using naive CD4+ T cells from blood. The source is a young man with type 1 diabetes.

This clone was counted between two and nine times. A read error may account for a junction end that differs from germline. V gene TRBV7-7 combines with J gene TRBJ1-1, with D maybe TRBD1 (5 bases). Per the germline V gene, CDR1 is SSHAT and CDR2 is FNYEAQ (reference sequence). There are 13 residues in the CDR3. CDR3 nucleotides: TGTGCTAGCAGCCGGGACCGAAGCACTGAAGCTTTCTTT. It yields the protein CASSRDRSTEAFF.

The sample holds a few counts of this clone. The V and J genes are TRBV10-2 and TRBJ2-1; D unresolved. The CDR3 has 11 residues. The V and J ends lost 7 bases and 4 bases respectively, with 5 bases between them. CDR1 is WSHSY and CDR2 is SAAADI in the germline V gene. CDR3 residues: CASTGYNEQFF. CDR3 nucleotides: TGCGCCAGCACAGGATACAATGAGCAGTTCTTC.

This clone has just a few counts. The chain carries TRBV9 and TRBJ2-3; no reliable D call. CDR1 SGDLS and CDR2 YYNGEE come from the germline V gene. The V gene lost 1 base and the J gene lost 2 bases, with 2 bases spanning the gap. The CDR3 sequence is 12 residues long. CDR3 amino acids: CASSVITDTQYF. CDR3 DNA: TGTGCCAGCAGCGTAATCACAGATACGCAGTATTTT.

This clone has a single count. The V call is TRBV6-5, the J call TRBJ2-7; the match to TRBD1 covers 7 bases. Germline V gene data show CDR1 as MNHEY and CDR2 as SVGAGI. V lost 6 bases and J lost 5; bases outside the gene matches: 4. This CDR3 is built from 12 residues. The CDR3 region has the DNA TGTGCCAGCAGGAGACAGGGCGACGAGCAGTACTTC. Residues: CASRRQGDEQYF.

On this clone itself: Other DNA sequences from this sample encode an identical CDR3 as well. The chain has TRBV30 and TRBJ1-3; the D gene is possibly TRBD1 (6 bases). This CDR3 is 14 amino acids long. Deletions cut 5 bases from V and 0 bases from J, with 11 bases between. The germline CDR1 and CDR2 sequences are GTSNPN and SVGIG (reference sequence). DNA of the CDR3: TGTGCCTGGGCAACAGGGAGCTCTGGAAACACCATATATTTT. It specifies CAWATGSSGNTIYF.

The CDR3 DNA reads TGTGCCTGGAGTGTGTCAGGGTACGATACGCAGTATTTT. Protein sequence: CAWSVSGYDTQYF. This sequence joins TRBV30 and TRBJ2-3, with TRBD1 as a possible D gene (5 bases). Germline V gene sequence: CDR1 GTSNPN, CDR2 SVGIG (reference sequence). Trimming took off 0 bases at V and 6 bases at J, with 10 bases between the two ends. The CDR3 loop spans 13 amino acids. The full variable domain, completed using reference TRBV30 and TRBJ2-3, is SQTIHQWPATLVQPVGSPLSLECTVEGTSNPNLYWYRQAAGRGLQLLFYSVGIGQISSEVPQNLSASRPQDRQFILSSKKLLLSDSGFYLCAWSVSGYDTQYFGPGTRLTVL.

This clone was observed a handful of times. The CDR3 is CASSRELSQETQYF. DNA of the CDR3: TGTGCCAGCAGCCGAGAACTAAGCCAAGAGACCCAGTACTTC. The gene calls are TRBV7-9 and TRBJ2-5; no clear D gene. The V end lost 5 bases, the J end lost 1 base, and 11 bases lay between the germline ends. Per the germline V gene, CDR1 is SEHNR and CDR2 is FQNEAQ (reference sequence). The CDR3 runs 14 residues.

The V call is TRBV2, the J call TRBJ2-2; possibly TRBD1 for D (6 bases). The CDR3 loop spans 13 amino acids. The ends were cut back, 7 bases at V and 6 bases at J, with 12 bases in the middle. CDR1 SNHLY and CDR2 FYNNEI come from the germline V gene. This chain's CDR3 is CASMGQGAGELFF. Written as DNA, the CDR3 is TGTGCCAGCATGGGACAAGGGGCCGGGGAGCTGTTTTTT.